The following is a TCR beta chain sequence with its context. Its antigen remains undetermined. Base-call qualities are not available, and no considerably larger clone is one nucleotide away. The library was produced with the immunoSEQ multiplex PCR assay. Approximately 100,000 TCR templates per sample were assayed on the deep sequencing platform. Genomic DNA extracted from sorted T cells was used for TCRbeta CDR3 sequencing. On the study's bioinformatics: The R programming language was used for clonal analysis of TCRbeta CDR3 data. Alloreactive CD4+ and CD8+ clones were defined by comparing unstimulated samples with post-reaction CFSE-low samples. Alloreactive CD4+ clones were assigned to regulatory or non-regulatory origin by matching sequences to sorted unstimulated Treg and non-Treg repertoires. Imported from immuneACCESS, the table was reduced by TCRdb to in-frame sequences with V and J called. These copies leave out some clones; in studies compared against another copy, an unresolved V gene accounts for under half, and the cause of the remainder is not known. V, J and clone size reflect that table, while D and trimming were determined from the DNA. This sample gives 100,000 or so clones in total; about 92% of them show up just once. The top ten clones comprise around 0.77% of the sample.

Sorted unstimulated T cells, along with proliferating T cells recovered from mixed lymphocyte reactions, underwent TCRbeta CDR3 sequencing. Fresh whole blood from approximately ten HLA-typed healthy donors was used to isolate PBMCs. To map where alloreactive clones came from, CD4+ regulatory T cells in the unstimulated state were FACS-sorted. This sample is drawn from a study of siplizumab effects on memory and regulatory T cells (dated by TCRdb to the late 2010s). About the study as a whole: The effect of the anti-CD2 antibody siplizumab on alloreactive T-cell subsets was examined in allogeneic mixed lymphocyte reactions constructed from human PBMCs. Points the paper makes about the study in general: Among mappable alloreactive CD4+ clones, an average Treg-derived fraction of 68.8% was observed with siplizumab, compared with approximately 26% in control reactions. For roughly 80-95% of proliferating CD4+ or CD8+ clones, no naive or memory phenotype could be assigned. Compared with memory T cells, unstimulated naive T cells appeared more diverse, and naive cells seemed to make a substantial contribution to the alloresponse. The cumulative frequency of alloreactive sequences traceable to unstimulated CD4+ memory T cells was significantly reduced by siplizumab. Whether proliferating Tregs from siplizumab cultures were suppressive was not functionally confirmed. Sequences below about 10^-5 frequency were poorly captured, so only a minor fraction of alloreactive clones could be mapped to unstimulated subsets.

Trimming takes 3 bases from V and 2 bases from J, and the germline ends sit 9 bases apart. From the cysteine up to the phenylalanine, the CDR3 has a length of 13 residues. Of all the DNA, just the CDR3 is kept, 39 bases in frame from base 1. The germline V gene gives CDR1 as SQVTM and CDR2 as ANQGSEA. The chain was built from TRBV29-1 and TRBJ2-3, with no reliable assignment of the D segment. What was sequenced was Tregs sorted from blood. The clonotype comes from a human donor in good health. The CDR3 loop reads CSVDLTATDTQYF. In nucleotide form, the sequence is TGCAGCGTTGATTTAACAGCCACAGATACGCAGTATTTT.